One sample yielded the 21 T cell receptor beta chains listed below, sequenced in a study of T cells in Graves' hyperthyroidism and ophthalmopathy. The source material, RNA transcripts, was used to amplify TCR beta CDR3 regions. A set of HTBI primers served as the primers for a first-round RT-PCR of the TCR CDR3. TCRdb recomputed calls from the multiplex PCR reads with MiXCR, one row per CDR3 protein. The table includes about 480,000 distinct CDR3 sequences, 13% to 15% detected once. Sequenced: blood. The receptors come from a woman aged 18-35 years with Graves' hyperthyroidism.

This chain links TRBV10-3 with TRBJ1-5; 8 bases agree with TRBD1. Germline V gives CDR1 ENHRY, CDR2 SYGVKD. The CDR3 contains 13 residues. V shed 6 bases, J shed 7 bases, and the junction held 5 bases outside the gene matches. CDR3 sequence: CAISSGGGQPQHF. The CDR3 DNA follows: TGTGCCATCAGCTCAGGGGGCGGACAGCCCCAGCATTTT.

There are a few counts of this clonotype. The chain has TRBV7-2 and TRBJ2-3; 7 positions match TRBD1. Germline-derived CDR1 and CDR2 are SGHTA and FQGNSA. The CDR3 has 15 residues. The J segment lost 6 bases and the V segment lost 7 bases, leaving 13 bases of the junction unmatched. The CDR3 nucleotides are TGTGCCAGCAACCCGAGGGGCACAGGGGCGGATACGCAGTATTTT. Its protein product is CASNPRGTGADTQYF.

This clonotype was counted many times. The chain uses TRBV28 and TRBJ2-7; 8 nucleotides line up with TRBD1. In germline, CDR1 is MDHEN, CDR2 SYDVKM. CDR3 size: 15 residues. The J segment lost 0 bases and the V segment lost 6 bases, leaving 7 bases of the junction unmatched. The CDR3 DNA is TGTGCCAGCAGAAAACAGGGGGGCGGCTCCTACGAGCAGTACGTC. Amino acid sequence: CASRKQGGGSYEQYV.

To note about this clonotype: Since the CDR3 does not end with the conserved phenylalanine or tryptophan, this likely comes from a read error. This rearrangement joins TRBV7-3 to TRBJ1-2; maybe TRBD1 (6 bases). From germline, CDR1 is SGHTA and CDR2 FQGTGA. V lost 4 bases and J 7 bases, leaving 19 bases between the germline ends. The CDR3 totals 15 residues. In DNA, the CDR3 is TGTGCCAGCAGCTCCGCGGACAGACCGAGATCTGGCTACACCATC. Protein sequence: CASSSADRPRSGYTI.

This chain connects TRBV10-1 to TRBJ2-1; tentative D call: TRBD2 (5 bases). Between the trimmed V and J ends, which lost 2 bases and 16 bases, there was a span of 15 bases. CDR3 size: 12 residues. CDR1 and CDR2 from the germline V gene are WNHNN and SYGVQD (reference sequence). The CDR3 is CASSEEGSANFF. In nucleotides, the CDR3 is TGCGCCAGCAGTGAGGAGGGAAGTGCGAACTTCTTC.

This clonotype was observed at least ten times. The rearrangement uses TRBV9 and TRBJ2-3; TRBD2 is a possible D gene (6 bases). This CDR3 spans 13 amino acids. V was cut by 4 bases and J by 6 bases, with 12 bases left in between. Germline CDR1 SGDLS, CDR2 YYNGEE. CDR3: CASSPSLADTQYF. CDR3 in DNA: TGTGCCAGCAGCCCCTCCCTAGCGGATACGCAGTATTTT.

This clonotype was counted ten times or more. The chain has TRBV27 and TRBJ2-1; tentatively, D is TRBD1 (6 bases). Per germline, CDR1 MNHEY and CDR2 SMNVEV (reference sequence). The CDR3 extends over 13 amino acids. Trimming removed 6 bases from V and 6 bases from J, with 12 bases in between. The CDR3 spells CASRRGRLNEQFF. DNA of the CDR3: TGTGCCAGCAGGAGGGGGAGACTCAATGAGCAGTTCTTC.

This clonotype was seen repeatedly, ten times or more. The V and J genes are TRBV5-4 and TRBJ1-4; the match to TRBD1 covers 10 bases. V dropped 4 bases and J dropped 5; count of bases not matched to a gene: 5. Germline CDR1 and CDR2: SGHNT and YYREEE (reference sequence). The CDR3 is 15 amino acids. The CDR3 reads CASSQPGQGNEKLFF. The DNA of the CDR3 is TGTGCCAGCAGCCAACCGGGACAGGGGAATGAAAAACTGTTTTTT.

This chain joins TRBV6-5 and TRBJ2-4; D gene unclear. The CDR3 has 15 amino acids. Germline CDR1 is MNHEY and CDR2 is SVGAGI. Trimming took 5 bases from V and 0 from J, leaving 11 bases between them. CDR3 nucleotides: TGTGCCAGCAGTAACGGACGTTTAGCCAAAAACATTCAGTACTTC. Translating it yields CASSNGRLAKNIQYF.

Details on this clonotype: Mismatch with germline at one junction end may stem from a read error. This chain joins TRBV5-1 and TRBJ1-1; D ambiguous. The length of the CDR3 is 15 residues. In germline, CDR1 is SGHRS, CDR2 YFSETQ. CDR3 nucleotide sequence: TGCGCCAGCAGCCCGCGAGCAGAGATGAGCACTGAGGCTTTCTTT. Its translation is CASSPRAEMSTEAFF.

This clonotype was seen ten or more times. The chain recombines TRBV11-1 with TRBJ2-5, with 8 nucleotides matching TRBD2. Germline assignment: CDR1 SGHAT and CDR2 FQDESV (reference sequence). J lost 3 bases, V lost 2 bases, and 11 bases had no gene match. The CDR3 length is 17 residues. CDR3 in DNA: TGTGCCAGCAGCTTACGTCCGGGAGGGCCGATAGAAGAGACCCAGTACTTC. Protein: CASSLRPGGPIEETQYF.

This clonotype was counted ten times or more. V and J are TRBV3-1 and TRBJ1-4; 7 nucleotides line up with TRBD1. This CDR3 contains 15 residues. Germline CDR1 and CDR2: LGHDT and YNNKEL (reference sequence). Trimming at V came to 4 bases and at J to 3 bases, leaving 5 bases not matched to a gene. CDR3 sequence reads: CASSLRQGSNEKLFF. In DNA, the CDR3 is TGTGCCAGCAGCCTAAGACAGGGTTCTAATGAAAAACTGTTTTTT.

This clonotype was detected ten times or more. This chain connects TRBV2 to TRBJ2-7; the match to TRBD2 covers 8 bases. The CDR3 length is 14 residues. J lost 9 bases, V lost 3 bases, and 10 bases had no gene match. Germline V gives CDR1 SNHLY, CDR2 FYNNEI. The CDR3 loop reads CASSEGTSGSVQYF. In DNA, the CDR3 is TGTGCCAGCAGTGAGGGGACCAGCGGGAGTGTGCAGTACTTC.

This clonotype was observed at least ten times. The chain links TRBV5-8 to TRBJ2-5; 9 positions match TRBD2. This CDR3 spans 19 amino acids. V trimming: 2 bases; J trimming: 5 bases; junction bases outside the gene matches: 19. CDR1 and CDR2 from the germline V gene are SGHTS and YDEGEE. CDR3 protein: CASSFVPGGLATLGETQYF. CDR3 nucleotides: TGTGCCAGCAGCTTTGTTCCAGGTGGACTAGCGACTCTTGGGGAGACCCAGTACTTC.

This clonotype was observed many times. The chain is built from TRBV11-2 and TRBJ1-5; D is undetermined. CDR3 size: 12 residues. Germline V gene lookup returns CDR1 SGHAT and CDR2 FQNNGV. V gave up 5 bases and J gave up 2 bases, with 4 bases separating them. This CDR3 is CASSRGNQPQHF. CDR3 coding DNA: TGTGCCAGCAGCAGGGGCAATCAGCCCCAGCATTTT.

This clonotype was detected only a few times. V gene TRBV4-1 combines with J gene TRBJ2-7; TRBD1 matches 7 bases. CDR3 length: 15 amino acids. Germline CDR1 reads MGHRA; CDR2 reads YSYEKL. The V segment lost 2 bases and the J segment 2 bases; nucleotides outside the gene matches: 6. The DNA for the CDR3 is TGCGCCAGCAGCCAAATAGAGGGGGCCCCCTACGAGCAGTACGTC. Amino acids: CASSQIEGAPYEQYV.

The CDR3 nucleotides are TGCGCCAGCAGCATAACCGGGACTAGCGGGCCTAACCCCTACGAGCAGTACTTC. The encoded protein is CASSITGTSGPNPYEQYF. The chain employs TRBV5-1 and TRBJ2-7; 12 positions agree with TRBD2. Germline CDR1 reads SGHRS; CDR2 reads YFSETQ. The CDR3 loop spans 18 amino acids. With V trimmed by 4 bases and J by 2 bases, 13 bases remained unmatched.

In its sample, this clonotype was seen many times. The chain combines TRBV7-6 with TRBJ2-1; D possibly corresponds to TRBD1 (6 bases). Germline CDR1 and CDR2: SGHVS and FNYEAQ. Trimming left V 6 bases short and J 8 bases short, with 8 bases between. The CDR3 consists of 11 residues. DNA for the CDR3: TGTGCCAGCAGACAGGGTTATGAGCAGTTCTTC. Translating gives CASRQGYEQFF.

This clonotype was picked up many times. The chain employs TRBV12-3 or TRBV12-4 and TRBJ2-2; 7 bases are shared with TRBD2. V lost 3 bases, J lost 6 bases, and 4 bases stayed unmatched. This CDR3 has 14 amino acids. CDR3 DNA sequence: TGTGCCAGCAGTTTGGGGGGGAATGCCGGGGAGCTGTTTTTT. Protein: CASSLGGNAGELFF.

This clonotype was seen a handful of times. The rearrangement joins TRBV7-9 to TRBJ1-3, with D uncertain. Germline-derived CDR1 and CDR2 are SEHNR and FQNEAQ (reference sequence). CDR3 size: 15 residues. V lost 2 bases, J lost 0 bases, and 8 bases lay in between. CDR3 loop: CASSLNRVSGNTIYF. The CDR3 nucleotides are TGTGCCAGCAGCTTAAACCGAGTCTCTGGAAACACCATATATTTT.

This clonotype occurred a few times. The chain carries TRBV13 and TRBJ2-1; D uncertain. Germline CDR1 reads PRHDT; CDR2 reads FYEKMQ (reference sequence). The CDR3 contains 13 residues. Trimming took 5 bases from V and 6 from J, leaving 11 bases between them. The CDR3 reads CASSPDTANEQFF. The CDR3 bases are TGTGCCAGCAGCCCCGACACAGCCAATGAGCAGTTCTTC.